The 27 T cell receptor beta chains below come from one sample, sequenced in a study of T cells expressing NK-cell markers. TCRdb reanalyzed the 5' RACE reads and collapses them to one entry per CDR3 protein, without DNA. This table holds 150,000 to 180,000 distinct CDR3 sequences. The sequencing input was blood T cells: a sorted CD56 or NKG2C T cell subset, CD4+ or CD8+ T cells, or bulk PBMC T cells (not recorded which). These receptors were taken from a woman between 50 and 59 years old in good health.

This chain joins TRBV11-2 and TRBJ2-1. Germline V gene data show CDR1 as SGHAT and CDR2 as FQNNGV. The CDR3 contains 12 residues. The CDR3 loop reads CASSFQLDEQFF.

The chain couples TRBV4-1 to TRBJ1-1. The CDR3 runs to 12 residues. Germline V gene data show CDR1 as MGHRA and CDR2 as YSYEKL. The CDR3 reads CASSRHTEEAFF.

V gene TRBV5-1 combines with J gene TRBJ2-5; checking the TCRdb D call of TRBD2 is not possible without DNA. CDR1 is SGHRS, CDR2 YFSETQ, per germline. The CDR3 runs to 17 residues. The CDR3 region is CASSEGTSGRLDETQYF.

The chain links TRBV20-1 to TRBJ2-2; TCRdb's D gene call, TRBD2, goes unchecked for lack of DNA. Germline CDR1 DFQATT, CDR2 SNEGSKA (reference sequence). The CDR3 totals 19 residues. The CDR3: CSARAPSTGTSENTGELFF.

This rearrangement joins TRBV12-3 or TRBV12-4 to TRBJ2-5; TCRdb picks TRBD1, but there is no DNA to check that call. The CDR3 is made up of 13 amino acids. The CDR3 region is CASVPGQRETQYF.

V and J are TRBV6-5 and TRBJ2-2. Germline V gene lookup returns CDR1 MNHEY and CDR2 SVGAGI. This CDR3 region has 13 residues. CDR3 region: CASSYRQTGELFF.

This chain connects TRBV29-1 to TRBJ1-2; the TCRdb D gene call, TRBD1, has no DNA to confirm it. CDR1 and CDR2 from the germline V gene are SQVTM and ANQGSEA. The CDR3 is made up of 13 amino acids. CDR3 sequence reads: CSVEDPGFYGYTF.

The chain is built from TRBV6-2 or TRBV6-3 and TRBJ2-1. The CDR3 is made up of 16 amino acids. Germline CDR1 MNHEY, CDR2 SVGEGT. CDR3 sequence: CASSYPGLLSYNEQFF.

The chain joins TRBV5-5 to TRBJ1-5. This CDR3 has 15 residues. CDR1 SGHKS and CDR2 YYEKEE come from the germline V gene (reference sequence). CDR3 region: CASSLEEYSNQPQHF.

The chain recombines TRBV6-5 with TRBJ1-6. This CDR3 comprises 16 residues. CDR1 and CDR2 from the germline V gene are MNHEY and SVGAGI. Here the CDR3 reads CASSYHRGGIGSPLHF.

The chain employs TRBV29-1 and TRBJ2-7. The length of the CDR3 is 13 residues. CDR1 is SQVTM and CDR2 is ANQGSEA in the germline V gene. CDR3 amino acids: CSVRGLRLYEQYF.

The chain couples TRBV7-3 to TRBJ1-2; TCRdb names TRBD1, which stays unverified in the absence of DNA. This CDR3 spans 15 amino acids. Germline CDR1 and CDR2: SGHTA and FQGTGA. The CDR3 sequence is CASSPQGQGGYGYTF. Looking up the rest from reference TRBV7-3 and TRBJ1-2 gives the full variable domain: GAGVSQTPSNKVTEKGKYVELRCDPISGHTALYWYRQSLGQGPEFLIYFQGTGAADDSGLPNDRFFAVRPEGSVSTLKIQRTERGDSAVYLCASSPQGQGGYGYTFGSGTRLTVV.

The chain links TRBV6-5 to TRBJ2-3; TCRdb calls TRBD2, which cannot be checked without DNA. Germline loops: CDR1 MNHEY, CDR2 SVGAGI. The CDR3 runs 15 residues. This CDR3 is CASSYGTGGGDTQYF.

The chain is built from TRBV3-1 and TRBJ2-3; there is no DNA to check the TCRdb D call of TRBD2. CDR1 and CDR2 from the germline V gene are LGHDT and YNNKEL (reference sequence). This CDR3 contains 17 residues. The CDR3: CASSQDRETSLVHTQYF.

This chain joins TRBV5-1 and TRBJ2-2; the TCRdb D gene call, TRBD1, has no DNA to confirm it. Looked up from germline, CDR1 is SGHRS and CDR2 is YFSETQ. This CDR3 has 14 amino acids. CDR3 loop: CASIPLSGAGELFF.

This sequence joins TRBV7-8 and TRBJ1-4. Germline CDR1 reads SGHVS; CDR2 reads FQNEAQ. CDR3 length: 17 residues. The CDR3: CASSLYPSSDSNEKLFF.

V gene TRBV11-3 combines with J gene TRBJ2-5; TCRdb gives TRBD2 as the D gene, but with no DNA this cannot be confirmed. This CDR3 is 15 amino acids long. Per the germline V gene, CDR1 is SGHNT and CDR2 is YENEEA. CDR3 sequence reads: CASSFQRGYQETQYF.

The CDR3 spells CSVAGTGSSYNEQFF. This chain joins TRBV29-1 and TRBJ2-1; the D call of TRBD1 rests on TCRdb alone, since no DNA is present to check it. The CDR3 runs to 15 residues. Per germline, CDR1 SQVTM and CDR2 ANQGSEA.

The chain carries TRBV27 and TRBJ2-1. This CDR3 contains 15 residues. Germline V gene data show CDR1 as MNHEY and CDR2 as SMNVEV (reference sequence). This CDR3 is CASSTAGFLHNEQFF.

The chain recombines TRBV5-1 with TRBJ2-1; TCRdb proposes TRBD2, but this gene call is untestable without DNA. Germline V CDR1 and CDR2: SGHRS, YFSETQ. The CDR3 is 13 residues long. The CDR3 is CASSLLTSGAQFF.

This sequence joins TRBV28 and TRBJ1-5; TCRdb designates TRBD1, a call that cannot be tested without DNA. This CDR3 spans 17 amino acids. Germline V gene lookup returns CDR1 MDHEN and CDR2 SYDVKM. The CDR3 reads CASSLFPLGGLDQPQHF.

The chain employs TRBV27 and TRBJ2-7. Germline values: CDR1 MNHEY, CDR2 SMNVEV (reference sequence). There are 13 residues in the CDR3. CDR3 residues: CASSFSRHYEQYF.

V and J are TRBV19 and TRBJ1-1; TCRdb reports TRBD1, a call that lacks DNA to check it against. Germline CDR1 is LNHDA and CDR2 is SQIVND (reference sequence). CDR3 length: 14 amino acids. The CDR3 sequence: CASSIGRWATEAFF. The full variable domain, in which reference TRBV19 and TRBJ1-1 provide the parts outside the CDR3, is DGGITQSPKYLFRKEGQNVTLSCEQNLNHDAMYWYRQDPGQGLRLIYYSQIVNDFQKGDIAEGYSVSREKKESFPLTVTSAQKNPTAFYLCASSIGRWATEAFFGQGTRLTVV.

The CDR3 reads CASGLPPPGFVPLAYNEQFF. V is TRBV12-5 and J is TRBJ2-1; the TRBD1 assignment by TCRdb is unverifiable without DNA. This CDR3 contains 20 residues. The germline gives CDR1 LGHNT, CDR2 FRNRAP.

The J gene is TRBJ1-1, the V gene TRBV27. In germline, CDR1 is MNHEY, CDR2 SMNVEV (reference sequence). The CDR3 sequence is 16 residues long. CDR3 amino acids: CASSLRALLMNTEAFF.

The rearrangement uses TRBV6-6 and TRBJ2-2; checking the TCRdb D call of TRBD2 is not possible without DNA. Germline CDR1 reads MNHNY; CDR2 reads SVGAGI (reference sequence). CDR3 length equals 13 residues. The CDR3: CASSFQGTDELFF.

The chain employs TRBV29-1 and TRBJ2-2; TCRdb names TRBD1, which stays unverified in the absence of DNA. There are 14 residues in the CDR3. Germline V gene data show CDR1 as SQVTM and CDR2 as ANQGSEA. The CDR3 here is CSVGGGTNTGELFF.